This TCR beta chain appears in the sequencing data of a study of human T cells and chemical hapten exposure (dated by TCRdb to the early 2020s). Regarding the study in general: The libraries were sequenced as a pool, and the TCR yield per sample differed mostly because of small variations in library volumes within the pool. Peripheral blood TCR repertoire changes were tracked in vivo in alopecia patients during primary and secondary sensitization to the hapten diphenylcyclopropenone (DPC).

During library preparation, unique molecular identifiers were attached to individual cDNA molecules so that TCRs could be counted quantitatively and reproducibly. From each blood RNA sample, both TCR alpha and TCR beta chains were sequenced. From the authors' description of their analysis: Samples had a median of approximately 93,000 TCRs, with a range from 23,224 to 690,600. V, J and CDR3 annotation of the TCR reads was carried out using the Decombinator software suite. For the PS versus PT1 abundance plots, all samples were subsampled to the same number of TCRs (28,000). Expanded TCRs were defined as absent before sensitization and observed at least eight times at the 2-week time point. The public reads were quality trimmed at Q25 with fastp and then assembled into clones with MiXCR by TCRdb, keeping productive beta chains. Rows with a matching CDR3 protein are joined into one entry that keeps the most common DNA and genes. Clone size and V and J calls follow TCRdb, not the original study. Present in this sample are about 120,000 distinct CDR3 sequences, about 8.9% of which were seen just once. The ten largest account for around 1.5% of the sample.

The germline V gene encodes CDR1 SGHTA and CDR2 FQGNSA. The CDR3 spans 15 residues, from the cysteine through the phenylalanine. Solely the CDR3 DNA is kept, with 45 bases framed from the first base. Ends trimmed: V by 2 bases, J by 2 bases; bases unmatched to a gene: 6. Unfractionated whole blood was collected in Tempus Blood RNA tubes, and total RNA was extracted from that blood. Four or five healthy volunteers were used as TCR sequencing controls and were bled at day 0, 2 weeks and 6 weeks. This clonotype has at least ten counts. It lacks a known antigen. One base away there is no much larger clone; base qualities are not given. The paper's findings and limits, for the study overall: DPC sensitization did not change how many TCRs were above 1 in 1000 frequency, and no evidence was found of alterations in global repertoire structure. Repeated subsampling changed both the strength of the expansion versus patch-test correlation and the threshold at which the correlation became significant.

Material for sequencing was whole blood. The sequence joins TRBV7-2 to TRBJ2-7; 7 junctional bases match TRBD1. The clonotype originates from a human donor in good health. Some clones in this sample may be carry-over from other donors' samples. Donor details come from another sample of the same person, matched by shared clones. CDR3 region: CASSLSRQGPYEQYF. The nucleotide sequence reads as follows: TGTGCCAGCAGCTTATCCCGACAGGGCCCCTACGAGCAGTACTTC.